The 24 T cell receptor beta chains below were found in one sample sequenced in a study of T cells expressing NK-cell markers. TCRdb reworked the 5' RACE reads into one entry per CDR3 protein, no DNA. The record lists 350,000 to 450,000 distinct CDR3 sequences, of which the ten most abundant hold under 6.5%. The sample consisted of blood T cells: a sorted CD56 or NKG2C T cell subset, CD4+ or CD8+ T cells, or bulk PBMC T cells (not recorded which). Source of these receptors: a man aged 18 to 70 in good health.

This chain connects TRBV19 to TRBJ2-2; TCRdb's D call of TRBD1 is untestable without DNA. This CDR3 has 14 amino acids. Germline CDR1 and CDR2: LNHDA and SQIVND (reference sequence). This CDR3 is CASSPKTGAGELFF.

J is TRBJ2-5 and V is TRBV29-1; absent DNA, TCRdb's TRBD1 call cannot be checked. Germline assignment: CDR1 SQVTM and CDR2 ANQGSEA. The CDR3 covers 14 residues. The CDR3 spells CSASWTLGGETQYF.

The chain carries TRBV27 and TRBJ2-7; TCRdb picks TRBD1, but there is no DNA to check that call. Germline lookup yields CDR1 MNHEY and CDR2 SMNVEV (reference sequence). The CDR3 totals 13 residues. CDR3 sequence: CASSLRTEGGQYF.

The chain combines TRBV3-1 with TRBJ2-1; the TCRdb D gene call, TRBD2, has no DNA to confirm it. The CDR3 has 19 residues. CDR1 and CDR2 (germline): LGHDT, YNNKEL (reference sequence). Here the CDR3 reads CASSQKMVPRDSLSNEQFF.

The chain recombines TRBV5-1 with TRBJ2-3; checking the TCRdb D call of TRBD1 is not possible without DNA. Looked up from germline, CDR1 is SGHRS and CDR2 is YFSETQ. This CDR3 contains 15 residues. The CDR3 loop is CASSLTGSQADTQYF.

The V call is TRBV7-9, the J call TRBJ2-5; TCRdb's D gene call, TRBD1, goes unchecked for lack of DNA. The CDR3 sequence is 14 residues long. Germline CDR1 is SEHNR and CDR2 is FQNEAQ (reference sequence). The CDR3 region is CASSLDSGQATQYF.

The V and J genes are TRBV2 and TRBJ1-2. The germline V gene has CDR1 SNHLY and CDR2 FYNNEI. There are 15 residues in the CDR3. This CDR3 reads CASSESQGANYGYTF.

The chain is built from TRBV20-1 and TRBJ1-5. This CDR3 is 16 amino acids long. Per the germline V gene, CDR1 is DFQATT and CDR2 is SNEGSKA (reference sequence). CDR3 protein: CSARGQARLSNQPQHF.

The chain carries TRBV12-3 or TRBV12-4 and TRBJ2-1; absent DNA, TCRdb's TRBD1 call cannot be checked. The CDR3 extends over 15 amino acids. Here the CDR3 reads CASSLRRGSNNEQFF.

The V and J genes are TRBV3-1 and TRBJ1-1; there is no DNA to check the TCRdb D call of TRBD1. There are 17 residues in the CDR3. Germline CDR1 LGHDT, CDR2 YNNKEL (reference sequence). CDR3 loop: CASSQDPLDRGNTEAFF.

CDR3 sequence reads: CASSSRPTGADTQYF. The chain is built from TRBV7-3 and TRBJ2-3; with no DNA, the TCRdb D assignment of TRBD1 cannot be verified. CDR1 and CDR2 from the germline V gene are SGHTA and FQGTGA. CDR3 size: 15 residues.

The V and J genes are TRBV20-1 and TRBJ1-5; TCRdb lists TRBD1, though no DNA is available to test this call. CDR3 size: 15 residues. Germline assignment: CDR1 DFQATT and CDR2 SNEGSKA (reference sequence). The CDR3 here is CSAPRTGISNQPQHF.

This chain uses TRBV29-1 with TRBJ2-7; TCRdb selects TRBD1, and the lack of DNA leaves this call unchecked. The germline V gene has CDR1 SQVTM and CDR2 ANQGSEA. There are 12 residues in the CDR3. The CDR3 sequence: CSVATASYEQYF.

The chain employs TRBV2 and TRBJ2-1; absent DNA, TCRdb's TRBD1 call cannot be checked. CDR1 is SNHLY, CDR2 FYNNEI, per germline. The CDR3 length is 14 residues. The CDR3 here is CASRSRTGKYEQFF.

The chain joins TRBV5-1 to TRBJ1-2; with no DNA, the TCRdb D assignment of TRBD1 cannot be verified. This CDR3 is 14 amino acids long. The V gene's germline CDR1 is SGHRS and CDR2 YFSETQ. The CDR3: CASSGMGQRTGYTF.

The chain employs TRBV14 and TRBJ2-3. This CDR3 is built from 15 residues. The germline gives CDR1 SGHDN, CDR2 FVKESK. The CDR3 sequence is CASSQEVQGTDTQYF.

J is TRBJ1-2 and V is TRBV29-1; with no DNA, the TCRdb D assignment of TRBD1 cannot be verified. CDR1 is SQVTM and CDR2 is ANQGSEA in the germline V gene. The CDR3 loop spans 12 amino acids. This chain's CDR3 is CSVEWGANGYTF.

The chain couples TRBV4-2 to TRBJ2-1; TCRdb calls TRBD2, which cannot be checked without DNA. The CDR3 extends over 18 amino acids. The V gene's germline CDR1 is LGHNA and CDR2 YNFKEQ. CDR3 sequence reads: CASSQGERQRGSYNEQFF.

This chain connects TRBV2 to TRBJ2-3; TCRdb's D call, TRBD1, is unchecked because there is no DNA. This CDR3 spans 16 amino acids. Germline V gives CDR1 SNHLY, CDR2 FYNNEI. The CDR3 here is CASSPRGGHSTDTQYF.

J is TRBJ1-5 and V is TRBV28; TCRdb returns TRBD1, unconfirmable since there is no DNA. The CDR3 covers 19 residues. CDR1 MDHEN and CDR2 SYDVKM come from the germline V gene. This chain's CDR3 is CASTLLVIRGSYSNQPQHF.

The chain links TRBV12-3 or TRBV12-4 to TRBJ1-3; TCRdb's D call of TRBD1 is untestable without DNA. The CDR3 sequence is 15 residues long. The CDR3 loop reads CASSWGQAYGNTIYF.

This chain joins TRBV5-1 and TRBJ2-5; with no DNA, the TCRdb D assignment of TRBD2 cannot be verified. The CDR3 is 15 residues long. Germline-derived CDR1 and CDR2 are SGHRS and YFSETQ. CDR3 protein: CASSLVGQGGETQYF.

The rearrangement uses TRBV20-1 and TRBJ2-2; TCRdb calls TRBD2, which cannot be checked without DNA. CDR3 size: 18 residues. Germline V lookup: CDR1 DFQATT, CDR2 SNEGSKA (reference sequence). This CDR3 is CSARTTGLAGGRTGELFF.

The rearrangement links TRBV6-5 to TRBJ1-6; checking the TCRdb D call of TRBD1 is not possible without DNA. This CDR3 contains 15 residues. Germline lookup yields CDR1 MNHEY and CDR2 SVGAGI. This CDR3 reads CASSYKGSENSPLHF.